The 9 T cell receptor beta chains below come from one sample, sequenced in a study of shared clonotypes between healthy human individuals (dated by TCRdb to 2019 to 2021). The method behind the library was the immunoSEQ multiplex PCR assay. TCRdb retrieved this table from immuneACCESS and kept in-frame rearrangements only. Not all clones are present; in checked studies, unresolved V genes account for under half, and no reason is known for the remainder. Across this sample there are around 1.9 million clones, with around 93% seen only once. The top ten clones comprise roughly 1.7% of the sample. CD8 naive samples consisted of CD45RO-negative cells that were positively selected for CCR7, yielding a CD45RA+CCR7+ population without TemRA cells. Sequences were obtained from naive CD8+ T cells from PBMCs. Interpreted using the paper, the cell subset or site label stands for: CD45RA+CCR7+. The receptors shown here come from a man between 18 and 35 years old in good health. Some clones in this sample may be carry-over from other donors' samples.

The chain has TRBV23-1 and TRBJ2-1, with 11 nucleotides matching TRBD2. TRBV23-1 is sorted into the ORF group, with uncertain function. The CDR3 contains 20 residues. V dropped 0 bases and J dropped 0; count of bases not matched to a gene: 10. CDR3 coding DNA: TGCGCCAGCAGTCAATCGGGGCTAGCGGGAGGTACAGACTCCTACAATGAGCAGTTCTTC. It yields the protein CASSQSGLAGGTDSYNEQFF.

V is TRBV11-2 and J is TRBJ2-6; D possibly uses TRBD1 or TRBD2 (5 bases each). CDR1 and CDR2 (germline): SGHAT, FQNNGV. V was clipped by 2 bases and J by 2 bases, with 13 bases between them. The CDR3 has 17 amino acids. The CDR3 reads CASSLFKMGPGANVLTF. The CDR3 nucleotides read TGTGCCAGCAGCTTATTCAAGATGGGACCTGGGGCCAACGTCCTGACTTTC. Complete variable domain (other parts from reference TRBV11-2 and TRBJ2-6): EAGVAQSPRYKIIEKRQSVAFWCNPISGHATLYWYQQILGQGPKLLIQFQNNGVVDDSQLPKDRFSAERLKGVDSTLKIQPAKLEDSAVYLCASSLFKMGPGANVLTFGAGSRLTVL.

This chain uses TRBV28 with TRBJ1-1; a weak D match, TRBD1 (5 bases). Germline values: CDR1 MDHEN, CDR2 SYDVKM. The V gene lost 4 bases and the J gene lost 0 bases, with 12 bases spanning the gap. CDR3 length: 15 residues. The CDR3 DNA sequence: TGTGCCAGCAGTTCAGGGCCCACTGTGAACACTGAAGCTTTCTTT. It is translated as CASSSGPTVNTEAFF.

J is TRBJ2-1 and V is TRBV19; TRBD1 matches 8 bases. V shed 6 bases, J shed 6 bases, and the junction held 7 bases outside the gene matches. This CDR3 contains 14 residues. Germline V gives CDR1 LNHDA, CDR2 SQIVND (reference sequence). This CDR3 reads CASRDRGSINEQFF. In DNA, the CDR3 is TGTGCCAGTAGAGACAGGGGATCCATCAATGAGCAGTTCTTC.

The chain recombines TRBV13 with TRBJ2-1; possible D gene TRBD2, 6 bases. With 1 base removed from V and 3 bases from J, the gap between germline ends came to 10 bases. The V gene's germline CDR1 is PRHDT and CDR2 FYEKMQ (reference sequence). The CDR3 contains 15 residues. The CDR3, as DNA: TGTGCCAGCAGCTTAGCCGGGAGCCGCTACAATGAGCAGTTCTTC. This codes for CASSLAGSRYNEQFF. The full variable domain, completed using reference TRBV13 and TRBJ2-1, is AAGVIQSPRHLIKEKRETATLKCYPIPRHDTVYWYQQGPGQDPQFLISFYEKMQSDKGSIPDRFSAQQFSDYHSELNMSSLELGDSALYFCASSLAGSRYNEQFFGPGTRLTVL.

The chain's CDR3 is CATAAGGAGTSGYEQYF. The DNA for the CDR3 is TGTGCCACGGCGGCAGGGGGCGCTGGGACTAGCGGCTACGAGCAGTACTTC. J is TRBJ2-7 and V is TRBV19; 11 positions match TRBD2. In germline, CDR1 is LNHDA, CDR2 SQIVND (reference sequence). The CDR3 has 17 residues. J lost 3 bases, V lost 10 bases, and 17 bases had no gene match.

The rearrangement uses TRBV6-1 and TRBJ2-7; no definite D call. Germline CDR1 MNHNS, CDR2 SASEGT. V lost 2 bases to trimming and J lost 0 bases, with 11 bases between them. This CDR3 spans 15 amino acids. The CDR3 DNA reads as TGTGCCAGCAGTGAACTTTCTGGGCGCTCCTACGAGCAGTACTTC. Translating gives CASSELSGRSYEQYF.

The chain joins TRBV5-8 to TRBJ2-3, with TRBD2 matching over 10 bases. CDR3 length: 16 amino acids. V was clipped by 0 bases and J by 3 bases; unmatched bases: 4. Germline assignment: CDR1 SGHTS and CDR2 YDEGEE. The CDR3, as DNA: TGTGCCAGCAGCTTGGGTTCTAGCGGGGGAACAGATACGCAGTATTTT. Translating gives CASSLGSSGGTDTQYF.

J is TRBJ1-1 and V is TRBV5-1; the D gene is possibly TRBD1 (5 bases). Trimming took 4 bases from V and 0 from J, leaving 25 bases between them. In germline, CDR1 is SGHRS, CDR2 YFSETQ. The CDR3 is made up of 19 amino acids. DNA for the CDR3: TGCGCCAGCAGCCTTCAAGGACCTCAGGGTCTCCTTCTGAACACTGAAGCTTTCTTT. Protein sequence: CASSLQGPQGLLLNTEAFF.